Described below is a single T cell receptor beta chain sequence and its context. Antigen specificity is unknown. Germline assignment: CDR1 DFQATT and CDR2 SNEGSKA (reference sequence). The V and J ends lost 5 bases and 11 bases, in that order; junction bases with no gene match: 17. CDR3 size: 14 residues. Every participating donor contributed approximately 10 milliliters of peripheral blood through a draw. Per-sample yields of isolated PBMCs were at least 6 million. Sample-barcoded 5' priming and a J-beta primer mix drove a second PCR of about 7 to 12 cycles. A template-switch adaptor containing 12 random nucleotides labeled each cDNA molecule. TCRdb passed the 5' RACE reads through MiXCR, listing each CDR3 protein once. This table holds about 1.5 million distinct CDR3 sequences, approximately 39% found once. This entry is derived from a study of blood T cells in healthy people across ages. General study findings and limits: The diversity estimates, figures obtained from one million T cells, were considered underestimates.

This TCR was recovered from a woman aged 18 to 35 in good health. The specimen was blood. The chain couples TRBV20-1 to TRBJ2-5, with 7 bases lining up with TRBD1. As DNA, the CDR3 is TGCAGTGCTGCCGGGACAGCCCCCCATCAAAAGCAGTACTTC. Translation gives CSAAGTAPHQKQYF.